The rows below give T cell receptor beta chains drawn from one sample of a study of blood T cell repertoires in COVID-19. TCRdb keeps only in-frame clones here, not all; method: immunoSEQ multiplex PCR. Among roughly 370,000 clones listed, more than 75% were seen once. The sequenced material came from PBMCs or T cells enriched from blood (not recorded which). The receptors originated from a woman aged 50 to 60 who had recovered from COVID-19. Each CDR3 is given with its conserved first and last residue. Fields, in order: D gene, CDR3 length, J gene, V gene, clone size, CDR3 DNA, CDR3 protein. A D gene is named only where the DNA matches it firmly. Size tells how often a clone was seen (once, few, many) or the class of an expanded clone, and some rows leave it out.

>-|16|TRBJ1-6|TRBV7-9|-
TGTGCCAGCAGCACGAGCTCGCCAGGTTATAATTCACCCCTCCACTTT
CASSTSSPGYNSPLHF
>-|14|TRBJ1-1|TRBV4-2|-
TGTGCCAGCAGCCCGCCGGGGCGGGGGACTGAAGCTTTCTTT
CASSPPGRGTEAFF
>-|13|TRBJ1-2|TRBV27|-
TGTGCCAGCAGCCTCGACAGGACATATGGCTACACCTTC
CASSLDRTYGYTF
>-|20|TRBJ1-2|TRBV7-8|-
TGTGCCAGCAGCACCCGTTCAGGGAACTCTATACCCGTCACTAACTATGGCTACACCTTC
CASSTRSGNSIPVTNYGYTF
>-|17|TRBJ1-3|TRBV15|-
TGTGCCACCAGCAGAGATAGGGGTTCTAGGTCTGGAAACACCATATATTTT
CATSRDRGSRSGNTIYF
>-|16|TRBJ1-6|TRBV1|-
TGCACCAGCAGCCTAAGCCAGGGCCCCTATAATTCACCCCTCCACTTT
CTSSLSQGPYNSPLHF
>-|16|TRBJ1-5|TRBV19|-
TGTGCCAGTAGTACCCCGGTAAGAGGGAGATATCAGCCCCAGCATTTT
CASSTPVRGRYQPQHF
>-|14|TRBJ1-5|TRBV3-1/TRBV3-2|-
TGTGCCAGCAGCCGATCACTGAACAATCAGCCCCAGCATTTT
CASSRSLNNQPQHF
>TRBD1|16|TRBJ1-6|TRBV28|-
TGTGCCAGCAGTTCAGGGGGACAGGGTGGCGATTCACCCCTCCACTTT
CASSSGGQGGDSPLHF
>-|13|TRBJ1-5|TRBV19|-
TGTGCCAGTAGTATTTCGGGAGGTCAGCCCCAGCATTTT
CASSISGGQPQHF
>-|14|TRBJ2-7|TRBV28|few
TGTGCCAGCAGTTACCCGTCGGGAACCTACGAGCAGTACTTC
CASSYPSGTYEQYF
>TRBD1|14|TRBJ1-1|TRBV6-5|-
TGTGCCAGCAGTCGGACAGGGGGGAACACTGAAGCTTTCTTT
CASSRTGGNTEAFF
>-|11|TRBJ2-4|TRBV20-1|-
TGCAGTGCCCTTTCCGGGTCTATTCAGTACTTC
CSALSGSIQYF
>-|16|TRBJ1-1|TRBV5-5|-
TGTGCCAGCAGCCGTGGCCCCCAGGACACCCACACTGAAGCTTTCTTT
CASSRGPQDTHTEAFF
>-|15|TRBJ2-3|TRBV11-1|-
TGTGCCAGCAGCACACAACCCGGTGGGCCGGCTACGCAGTATTTT
CASSTQPGGPATQYF
>-|10|TRBJ1-5|TRBV6-5|once
TGTGCCAGCGGGGGCTCGCCCCAGCATTTT
CASGGSPQHF
>TRBD1|13|TRBJ1-5|TRBV2|few
TGTGCCAGCAGTGGACAGGGGTTGGGGCCCCAGCATTTT
CASSGQGLGPQHF
>-|15|TRBJ2-5|TRBV5-1|-
TGCGCCAGCAGGTTACCGGGACTTCCCTCGGAGACCCAGTACTTC
CASRLPGLPSETQYF
>-|15|TRBJ2-3|TRBV15|-
TGTGCCACCAGCAGAGATCCCCGGAGCACAGATACGCAGTATTTT
CATSRDPRSTDTQYF
>-|12|TRBJ1-2|TRBV13|-
TGTGCCAGCAGCTGGGGTCAGGGTGGCTACACCTTC
CASSWGQGGYTF
>TRBD1|15|TRBJ1-1|TRBV6-5|-
TGTGCCAGCAGTAGAGACAGGGGTGCGAACACTGAAGCTTTCTTT
CASSRDRGANTEAFF
>TRBD2|18|TRBJ2-3|TRBV9|once
TGTGCCAGCAGCGTAGTACTAGCGGGGACTGGTGATTCAGATACGCAGTATTTT
CASSVVLAGTGDSDTQYF
>-|13|TRBJ1-1|TRBV3-1/TRBV3-2|-
TGTGCCAGCAGCCGACTGCCGAACACTGAAGCTTTCTTT
CASSRLPNTEAFF
>TRBD1|12|TRBJ2-7|TRBV9|-
TGTGCCAGCAAAGACAGGGTCCCCGAGCAGTACTTC
CASKDRVPEQYF
>TRBD1|17|TRBJ1-2|TRBV27|-
TGTGCCAGCAGTTCCCGAACACGACAGGGGGCGAACTATGGCTACACCTTC
CASSSRTRQGANYGYTF
>-|15|TRBJ2-2|TRBV10-3|-
TGTGCCATCAGTGAGTACGGAGGGAAGGCCGGGGAGCTGTTTTTT
CAISEYGGKAGELFF
>TRBD1|15|TRBJ2-1|TRBV30|-
TGTGCCTGGAGTTCGGGACAGGGGGTTATGCAGGAGCAGTTCTTC
CAWSSGQGVMQEQFF
>-|11|TRBJ2-7|TRBV4-1|-
TGCGCCAGCAGCCAAGCGGGGAGAGAGTACTTC
CASSQAGREYF
>-|15|TRBJ1-5|TRBV4-1|-
TGCGCCAGCAGCCAAGCCCTTGGGGGCTTTCAGCCCCAGCATTTT
CASSQALGGFQPQHF
>TRBD1|18|TRBJ2-6|TRBV9|-
TGTGCCAGCAGCGTAGGAAGGACAGGAGTCTCTGGGGCCAACGTCCTGACTTTC
CASSVGRTGVSGANVLTF
>TRBD1|15|TRBJ1-5|TRBV27|-
TGTGCCAGCAGTTTATATGGACAGGGACATCAGCCCCAGCATTTT
CASSLYGQGHQPQHF
>TRBD1|14|TRBJ2-7|TRBV14|-
TGTGCCAGCAGCCGGGACAGGGTCTCCTACGAGCAGTACTTC
CASSRDRVSYEQYF
>TRBD1|14|TRBJ1-5|TRBV19|few
TGTGCCACCTCCTCGGGACAGGGGGCTCAGCCCCAGCATTTT
CATSSGQGAQPQHF
>TRBD1|16|TRBJ2-7|TRBV7-9|-
TGTGCCAGCAGCTTACCGACCCTCCAGGGGGCTTACGAGCAGTACTTC
CASSLPTLQGAYEQYF
>TRBD1|12|TRBJ1-1|TRBV7-2|-
TGTGCCAGCAGCTTCGACAGGGGTGAAGCTTTCTTT
CASSFDRGEAFF
>-|14|TRBJ2-1|TRBV28|-
TGTGCCAGCAGTTCCCCCTCCGCGAGCAAAGAGCAGTTCTTC
CASSSPSASKEQFF
>-|14|TRBJ1-2|TRBV2|-
TGTGCCAGCAGTGAATATGGGCCTTCCTATGGCTACACCTTC
CASSEYGPSYGYTF
>-|13|TRBJ1-4|TRBV28|once
TGTGCCAGCACCCCCAGGGCACCGATAAGGGTGTTTTTT
CASTPRAPIRVFF
>-|8|TRBJ2-7|TRBV12-3/TRBV12-4|-
TGTGCCAGCAGTCAATGGGCGTTC
CASSQWAF
>TRBD2|15|TRBJ2-3|TRBV24-1|once
TGTGCCACCAGTCGTAGCGGGGGCCCCACAGATACGCAGTATTTT
CATSRSGGPTDTQYF
>-|13|TRBJ1-2|TRBV6-5|-
TGTGCCAGCAGTACAGTGGCAGCCTATGGCTACACCTTC
CASSTVAAYGYTF
>-|12|TRBJ1-1|TRBV13|-
TGTGCCAGCAGCTTGAAGTCAGGGCCAGCTTTCTTT
CASSLKSGPAFF
>-|15|TRBJ1-6|TRBV6-5|-
TGTGCCAGCAGGCTCACACTAGGACGGTATTCACCCCTCCACTTT
CASRLTLGRYSPLHF
>TRBD1|17|TRBJ1-3|TRBV28|few
TGTGCCAGCAGTTTAAGGGGGCTCGCGAGCTCTGGAAACACCATATATTTT
CASSLRGLASSGNTIYF
>-|17|TRBJ2-6|TRBV2|-
TGTGCCAGCAGAACGGGACGGGGGGCCTCTGGGGCCAACGTCCTGACTTTC
CASRTGRGASGANVLTF
>TRBD2|13|TRBJ2-2|TRBV9|-
TGTGCCAGCAGCGGGCGGGGGACCGGGGAGCTGTTTTTT
CASSGRGTGELFF
>-|14|TRBJ1-2|TRBV27|-
TGTGCCAGCAGTTTAGGCGCGGGTAACTATGGCTACACCTTC
CASSLGAGNYGYTF
>-|13|TRBJ1-5|TRBV10-3|-
TGTGCCATCAGTGATGGGCGGGGGGAGCCCCAGCATTTT
CAISDGRGEPQHF